This T cell receptor (beta chain) was profiled in a study of radiation and T cells in renal cell carcinoma. As concerns this clone: Its antigen is unidentified.

Broader study findings: Top tumor clonotypes rose in blood 2 weeks post-radiation, then contracted.

Method: immunoSEQ multiplex PCR; TCRdb's copy keeps in-frame clones and lacks some. This table has 110,000 to 150,000 clones, 83% appearing once. V gave up 3 bases and J gave up 7 bases, with 13 bases separating them. The CDR3 loop spans 13 amino acids. CDR1 and CDR2 (germline): LNHNV, YYDKDF (reference sequence). The sample's time point: baseline pretreatment blood. As to treatment: 15 Gy SBRT to primary tumor, nephrectomy 4 weeks later. After SBRT, blood was collected at 2 and 4 weeks, plus baseline. The chain carries TRBV15 and TRBJ2-7; no firm D call. This TCR derives from a woman between 45 and 65 years old with renal cell carcinoma. Sequenced here: blood, sampled from a patient whose treatment included radiotherapy and nephrectomy. The CDR3 region is CATSSDSIGEQYF. CDR3 DNA: TGTGCCACCAGCAGCGACTCCATAGGGGAGCAGTACTTC. The whole variable domain, remainder taken from reference TRBV15 and TRBJ2-7, is DAMVIQNPRYQVTQFGKPVTLSCSQTLNHNVMYWYQQKSSQAPKLLFHYYDKDFNNEADTPDNFQSRRPNTSFCFLDIRSPGLGDTAMYLCATSSDSIGEQYFGPGTRLTVT.